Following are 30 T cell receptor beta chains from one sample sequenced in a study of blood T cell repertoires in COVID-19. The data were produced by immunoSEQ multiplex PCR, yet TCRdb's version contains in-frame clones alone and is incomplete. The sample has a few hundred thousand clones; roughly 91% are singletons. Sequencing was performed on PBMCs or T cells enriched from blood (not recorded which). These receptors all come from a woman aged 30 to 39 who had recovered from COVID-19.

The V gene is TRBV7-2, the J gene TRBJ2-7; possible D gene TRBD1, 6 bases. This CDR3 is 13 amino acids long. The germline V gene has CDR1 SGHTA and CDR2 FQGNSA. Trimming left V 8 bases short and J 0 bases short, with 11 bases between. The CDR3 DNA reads TGTGCCAGCGAGGACAGTAGCTCCTACGAGCAGTACTTC. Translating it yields CASEDSSSYEQYF. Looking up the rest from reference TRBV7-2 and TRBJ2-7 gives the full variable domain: GAGVSQSPSNKVTEKGKDVELRCDPISGHTALYWYRQSLGQGLEFLIYFQGNSAPDKSGLPSDRFSAERTGGSVSTLTIQRTQQEDSAVYLCASEDSSSYEQYFGPGTRLTVT.

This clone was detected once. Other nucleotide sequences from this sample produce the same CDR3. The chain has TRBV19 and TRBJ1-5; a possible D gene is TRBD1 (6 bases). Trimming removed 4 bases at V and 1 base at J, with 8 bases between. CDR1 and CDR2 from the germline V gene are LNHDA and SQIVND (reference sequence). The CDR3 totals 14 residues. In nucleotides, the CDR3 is TGTGCCAGTAGTACCCAGGGGAGCAATCAGCCCCAGCATTTT. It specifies CASSTQGSNQPQHF.

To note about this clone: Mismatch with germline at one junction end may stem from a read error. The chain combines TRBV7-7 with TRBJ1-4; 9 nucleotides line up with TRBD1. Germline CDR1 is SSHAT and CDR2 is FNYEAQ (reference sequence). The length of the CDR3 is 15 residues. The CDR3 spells CASSSGTGHNEKLFF. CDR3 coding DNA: TGTGCTAGCAGCTCAGGGACAGGGCATAATGAAAAACTGTTTTTT.

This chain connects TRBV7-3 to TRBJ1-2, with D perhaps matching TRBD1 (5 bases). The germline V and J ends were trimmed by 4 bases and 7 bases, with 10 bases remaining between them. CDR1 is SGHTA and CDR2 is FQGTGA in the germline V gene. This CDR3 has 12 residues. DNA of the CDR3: TGTGCCAGCAGCTCCCCGGGGGGTGGCTACACCTTC. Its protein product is CASSSPGGGYTF.

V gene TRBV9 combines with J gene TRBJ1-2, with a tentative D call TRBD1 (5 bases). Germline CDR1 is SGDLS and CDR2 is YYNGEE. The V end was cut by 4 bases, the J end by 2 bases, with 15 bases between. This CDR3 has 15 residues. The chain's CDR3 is CASSPQGSINYGYTF. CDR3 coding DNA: TGTGCCAGCAGCCCCCAGGGATCCATAAACTATGGCTACACCTTC.

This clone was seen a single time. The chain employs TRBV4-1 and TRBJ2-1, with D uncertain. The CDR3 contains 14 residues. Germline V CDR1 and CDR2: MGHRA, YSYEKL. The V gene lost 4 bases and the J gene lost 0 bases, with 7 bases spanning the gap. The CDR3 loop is CASSPLLSYNEQFF. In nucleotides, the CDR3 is TGCGCCAGCAGCCCCCTCCTCTCCTACAATGAGCAGTTCTTC.

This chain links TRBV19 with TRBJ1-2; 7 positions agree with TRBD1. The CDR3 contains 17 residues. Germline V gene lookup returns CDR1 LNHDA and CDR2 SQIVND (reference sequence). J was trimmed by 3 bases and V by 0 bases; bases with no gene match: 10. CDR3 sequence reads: CASSIDRGTAGDYGYTF. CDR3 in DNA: TGTGCCAGTAGTATAGATCGTGGGACAGCCGGGGACTATGGCTACACCTTC.

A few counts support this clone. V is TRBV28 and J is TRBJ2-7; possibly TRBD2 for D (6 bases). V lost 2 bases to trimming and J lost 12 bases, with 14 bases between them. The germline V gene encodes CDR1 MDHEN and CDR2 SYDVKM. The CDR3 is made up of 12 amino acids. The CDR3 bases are TGTGCCAGCAGTTTAGGAGGGAGCAAGGTGTACTTC. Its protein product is CASSLGGSKVYF.

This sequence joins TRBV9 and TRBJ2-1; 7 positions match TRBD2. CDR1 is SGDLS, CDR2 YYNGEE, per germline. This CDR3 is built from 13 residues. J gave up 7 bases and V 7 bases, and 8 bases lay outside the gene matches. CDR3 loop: CASAEGGPNEQFF. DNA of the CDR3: TGTGCCAGCGCTGAGGGAGGGCCGAATGAGCAGTTCTTC.

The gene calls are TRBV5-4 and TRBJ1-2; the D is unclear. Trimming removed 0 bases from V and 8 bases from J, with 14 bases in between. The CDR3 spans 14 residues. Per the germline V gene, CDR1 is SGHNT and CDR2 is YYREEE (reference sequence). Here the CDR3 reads CASSLAGPIRGYTF. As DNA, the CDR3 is TGTGCCAGCAGCTTGGCAGGTCCTATAAGGGGCTACACCTTC.

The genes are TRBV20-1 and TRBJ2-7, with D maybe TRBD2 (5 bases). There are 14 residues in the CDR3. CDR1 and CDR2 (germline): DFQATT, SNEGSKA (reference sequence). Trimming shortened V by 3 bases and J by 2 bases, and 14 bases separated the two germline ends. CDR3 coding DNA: TGCAGTGCTAGTAGTGGGATACTAGCCTACGAGCAGTACTTC. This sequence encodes CSASSGILAYEQYF.

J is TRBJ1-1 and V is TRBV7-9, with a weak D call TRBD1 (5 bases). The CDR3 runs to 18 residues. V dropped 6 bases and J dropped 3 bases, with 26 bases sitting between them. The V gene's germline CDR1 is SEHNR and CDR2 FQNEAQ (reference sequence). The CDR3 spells CASSPRLGQGIVDTEAFF. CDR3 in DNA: TGTGCCAGCAGTCCCCGACTGGGGCAGGGTATCGTGGACACTGAAGCTTTCTTT.

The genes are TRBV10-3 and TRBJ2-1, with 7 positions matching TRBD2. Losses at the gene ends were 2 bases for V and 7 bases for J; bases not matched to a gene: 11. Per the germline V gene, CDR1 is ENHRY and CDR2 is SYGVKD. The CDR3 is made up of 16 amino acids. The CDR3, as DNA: TGTGCCATCAGTGAGGCGAGCGGGAAAATGGGGAATGAGCAGTTCTTC. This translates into CAISEASGKMGNEQFF.

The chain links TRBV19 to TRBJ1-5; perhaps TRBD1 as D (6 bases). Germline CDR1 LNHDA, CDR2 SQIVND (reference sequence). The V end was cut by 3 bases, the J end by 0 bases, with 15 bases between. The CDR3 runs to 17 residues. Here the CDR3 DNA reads TGTGCCAGTAGTATCGAAGGGGGTGCGTATAGCAATCAGCCCCAGCATTTT. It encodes CASSIEGGAYSNQPQHF. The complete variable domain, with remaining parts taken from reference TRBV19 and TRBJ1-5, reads DGGITQSPKYLFRKEGQNVTLSCEQNLNHDAMYWYRQDPGQGLRLIYYSQIVNDFQKGDIAEGYSVSREKKESFPLTVTSAQKNPTAFYLCASSIEGGAYSNQPQHFGDGTRLSIL.

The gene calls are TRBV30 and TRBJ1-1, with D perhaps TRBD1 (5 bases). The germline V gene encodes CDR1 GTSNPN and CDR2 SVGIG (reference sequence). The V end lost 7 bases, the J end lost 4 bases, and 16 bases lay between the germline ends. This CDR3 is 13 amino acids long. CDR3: CAFDSGGSTEAFF. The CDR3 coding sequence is TGTGCCTTTGACAGCGGCGGGAGCACTGAAGCTTTCTTT.

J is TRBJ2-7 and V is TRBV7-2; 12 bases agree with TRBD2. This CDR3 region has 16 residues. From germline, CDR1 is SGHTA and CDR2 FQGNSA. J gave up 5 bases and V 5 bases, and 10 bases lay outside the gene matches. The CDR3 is CASSHQGGLAGHEQYF. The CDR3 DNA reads TGTGCCAGCAGCCATCAAGGGGGACTAGCGGGCCACGAGCAGTACTTC.

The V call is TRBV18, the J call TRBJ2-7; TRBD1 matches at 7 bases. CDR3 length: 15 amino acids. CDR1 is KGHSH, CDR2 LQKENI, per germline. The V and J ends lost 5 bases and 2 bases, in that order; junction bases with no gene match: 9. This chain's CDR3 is CASSTRQGLPYEQYF. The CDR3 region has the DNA TGTGCCAGCTCAACTAGACAGGGCCTCCCCTACGAGCAGTACTTC.

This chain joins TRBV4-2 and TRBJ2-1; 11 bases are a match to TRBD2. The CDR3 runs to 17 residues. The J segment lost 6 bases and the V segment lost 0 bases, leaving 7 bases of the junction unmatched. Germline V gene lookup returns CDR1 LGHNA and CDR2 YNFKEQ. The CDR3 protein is CASSQELTSGSSNEQFF. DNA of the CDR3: TGTGCCAGCAGCCAAGAACTAACTAGCGGGAGTTCCAATGAGCAGTTCTTC.

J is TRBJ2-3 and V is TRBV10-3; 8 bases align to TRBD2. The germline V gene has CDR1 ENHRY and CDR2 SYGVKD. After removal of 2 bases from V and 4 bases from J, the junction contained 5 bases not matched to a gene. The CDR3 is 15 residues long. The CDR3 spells CAISEPPGGSDTQYF. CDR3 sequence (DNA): TGTGCCATCAGTGAGCCCCCGGGAGGGTCAGATACGCAGTATTTT.

The CDR3 nucleotides read TGTGCCAGCAGCTTAGCACTAGCGGCCTACGAGCAGTACTTC. Amino acids: CASSLALAAYEQYF. The gene calls are TRBV7-2 and TRBJ2-7, with 8 bases identical to TRBD2. The germline V gene has CDR1 SGHTA and CDR2 FQGNSA. This CDR3 spans 14 amino acids. V was pared by 0 bases and J by 2 bases, with 0 bases of the junction left unmatched.

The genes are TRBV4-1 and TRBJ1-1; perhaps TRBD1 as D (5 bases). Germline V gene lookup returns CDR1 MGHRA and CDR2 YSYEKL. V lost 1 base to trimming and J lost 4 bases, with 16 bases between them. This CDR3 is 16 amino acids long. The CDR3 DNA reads TGCGCCAGCAGCCAAGCGGGCCAGGGTGGACGCACTGAAGCTTTCTTT. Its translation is CASSQAGQGGRTEAFF.

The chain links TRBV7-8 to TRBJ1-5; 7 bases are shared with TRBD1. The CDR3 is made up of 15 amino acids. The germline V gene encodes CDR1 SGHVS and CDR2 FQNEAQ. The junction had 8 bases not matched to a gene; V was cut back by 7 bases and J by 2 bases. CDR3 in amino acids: CASTSSGTGNQPQHF. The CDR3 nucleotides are TGTGCCAGCACCTCGTCCGGGACAGGCAATCAGCCCCAGCATTTT.

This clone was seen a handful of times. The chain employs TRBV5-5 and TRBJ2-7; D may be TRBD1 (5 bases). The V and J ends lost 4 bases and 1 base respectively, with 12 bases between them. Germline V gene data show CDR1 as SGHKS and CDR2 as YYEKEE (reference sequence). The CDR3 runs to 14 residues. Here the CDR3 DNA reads TGTGCCAGCAGCCCAGGGATACAATCCTACGAGCAGTACTTC. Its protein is CASSPGIQSYEQYF.

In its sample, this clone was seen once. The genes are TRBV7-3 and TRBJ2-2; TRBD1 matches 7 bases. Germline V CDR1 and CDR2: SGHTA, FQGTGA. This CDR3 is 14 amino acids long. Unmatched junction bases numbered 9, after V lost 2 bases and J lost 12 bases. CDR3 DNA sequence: TGTGCCAGCAGCTTATCCACAGGGGTATCAAAGCTGTTTTTT. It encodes CASSLSTGVSKLFF. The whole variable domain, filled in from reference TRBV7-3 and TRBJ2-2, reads GAGVSQTPSNKVTEKGKYVELRCDPISGHTALYWYRQSLGQGPEFLIYFQGTGAADDSGLPNDRFFAVRPEGSVSTLKIQRTERGDSAVYLCASSLSTGVSKLFFGEGSRLTVL.

The CDR3 DNA reads TGTGCCAGCACCCAACTGGGGACAGGGACTAATGAAAAACTGTTTTTT. Translation gives CASTQLGTGTNEKLFF. This rearrangement joins TRBV28 to TRBJ1-4; 9 positions match TRBD1. The J segment lost 2 bases and the V segment lost 7 bases, leaving 8 bases of the junction unmatched. Germline CDR1 is MDHEN and CDR2 is SYDVKM. There are 16 residues in the CDR3. Using reference TRBV28 and TRBJ1-4 for the parts outside the CDR3, the full variable domain is DVKVTQSSRYLVKRTGEKVFLECVQDMDHENMFWYRQDPGLGLRLIYFSYDVKMKEKGDIPEGYSVSREKKERFSLILESASTNQTSMYLCASTQLGTGTNEKLFFGSGTQLSVL.

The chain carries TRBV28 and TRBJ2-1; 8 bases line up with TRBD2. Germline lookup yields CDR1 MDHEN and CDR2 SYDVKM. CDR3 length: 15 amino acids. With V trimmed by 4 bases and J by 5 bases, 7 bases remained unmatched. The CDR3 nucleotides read TGTGCCAGCAGTTATAGCGGGACCTACAACAATGAGCAGTTCTTC. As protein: CASSYSGTYNNEQFF. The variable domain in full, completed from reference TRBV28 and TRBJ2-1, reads DVKVTQSSRYLVKRTGEKVFLECVQDMDHENMFWYRQDPGLGLRLIYFSYDVKMKEKGDIPEGYSVSREKKERFSLILESASTNQTSMYLCASSYSGTYNNEQFFGPGTRLTVL.

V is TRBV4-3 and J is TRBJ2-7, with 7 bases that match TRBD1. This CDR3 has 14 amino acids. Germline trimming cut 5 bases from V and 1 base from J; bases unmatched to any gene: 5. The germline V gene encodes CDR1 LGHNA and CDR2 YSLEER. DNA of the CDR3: TGCGCCAGCAGCACGAGCAGGGGGTCCTACGAGCAGTACTTC. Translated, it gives CASSTSRGSYEQYF.

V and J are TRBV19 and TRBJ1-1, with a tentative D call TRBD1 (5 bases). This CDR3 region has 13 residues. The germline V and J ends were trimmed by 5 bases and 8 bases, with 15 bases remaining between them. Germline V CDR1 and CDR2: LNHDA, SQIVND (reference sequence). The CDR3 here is CASSRQGFLEAFF. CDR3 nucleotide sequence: TGTGCCAGTAGTCGCCAGGGATTTTTGGAAGCTTTCTTT. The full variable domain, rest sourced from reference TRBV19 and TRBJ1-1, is DGGITQSPKYLFRKEGQNVTLSCEQNLNHDAMYWYRQDPGQGLRLIYYSQIVNDFQKGDIAEGYSVSREKKESFPLTVTSAQKNPTAFYLCASSRQGFLEAFFGQGTRLTVV.

The CDR3 DNA sequence: TGCGCCAGCAGCCAAGCAAGCCCGCTGGACGAGCAGTACTTC. Its translation: CASSQASPLDEQYF. The genes are TRBV4-1 and TRBJ2-7; D is undetermined. V gave up 1 base and J gave up 5 bases, with 12 bases separating them. This CDR3 is built from 14 residues. Germline CDR1 is MGHRA and CDR2 is YSYEKL.

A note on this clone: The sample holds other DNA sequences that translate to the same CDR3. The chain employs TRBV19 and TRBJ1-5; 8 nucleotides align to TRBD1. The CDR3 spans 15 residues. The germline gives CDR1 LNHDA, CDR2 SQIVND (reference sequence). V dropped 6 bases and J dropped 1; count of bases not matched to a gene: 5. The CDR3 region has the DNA TGTGCCAGTAGGAGGACAGGGTCGAGCAATCAGCCCCAGCATTTT. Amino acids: CASRRTGSSNQPQHF.